A single sample is the source of the 27 T cell receptor beta chains below, sequenced in a study of blood T cell repertoires in COVID-19. Assay: immunoSEQ multiplex PCR; the TCRdb copy retains only in-frame clones and omits some. The sample records 150,000 to 200,000 clones, over 60% being singletons. Sequences were obtained from peripheral blood. Receptors originate from a woman in her seventies with acute or convalescent COVID-19.

This chain connects TRBV28 to TRBJ1-2, with 7 bases fitting TRBD1. CDR1 MDHEN and CDR2 SYDVKM come from the germline V gene. The length of the CDR3 is 15 residues. The V segment lost 5 bases and the J segment 7 bases; nucleotides outside the gene matches: 13. The CDR3, as DNA: TGTGCCAGCAGTCCACCTGTTAGACAGGGACTTGGCTACACCTTC. Residues: CASSPPVRQGLGYTF.

The rearrangement links TRBV7-9 to TRBJ2-3, with D possibly TRBD1 on 6 matching bases. This CDR3 region has 15 residues. The V gene lost 2 bases and the J gene lost 3 bases, with 12 bases spanning the gap. Germline V gene data show CDR1 as SEHNR and CDR2 as FQNEAQ (reference sequence). The CDR3 sequence is CASSLSTGRTDTQYF. The CDR3 DNA reads TGTGCCAGCAGCTTAAGCACAGGGCGAACAGATACGCAGTATTTT.

The chain joins TRBV15 to TRBJ2-7; D is uncertain. Germline-derived CDR1 and CDR2 are LNHNV and YYDKDF (reference sequence). The CDR3 totals 13 residues. With 0 bases removed from V and 4 bases from J, the gap between germline ends came to 7 bases. DNA for the CDR3: TGTGCCACCAGCAGAGATAGAAAATACGAGCAGTACTTC. Translating gives CATSRDRKYEQYF.

This clone was counted once. The chain links TRBV6-1 to TRBJ2-1, with D possibly being TRBD2 (6 bases). CDR3 size: 17 residues. Germline assignment: CDR1 MNHNS and CDR2 SASEGT. V lost 3 bases to trimming and J lost 1 base, with 16 bases between them. The CDR3 protein is CASSEEPGLVSYNEQFF. The CDR3 DNA sequence: TGTGCCAGCAGTGAGGAACCGGGACTGGTGTCCTACAATGAGCAGTTCTTC.

This sequence joins TRBV19 and TRBJ1-2; D remains unclear. Germline V gene data show CDR1 as LNHDA and CDR2 as SQIVND (reference sequence). Trimming removed 0 bases from V and 8 bases from J, with 13 bases in between. The CDR3 has 14 residues. The CDR3 protein is CASSIEPGKIGYTF. The CDR3 DNA sequence: TGTGCCAGTAGTATAGAGCCAGGAAAGATCGGCTACACCTTC. Looking up the rest from reference TRBV19 and TRBJ1-2 gives the full variable domain: DGGITQSPKYLFRKEGQNVTLSCEQNLNHDAMYWYRQDPGQGLRLIYYSQIVNDFQKGDIAEGYSVSREKKESFPLTVTSAQKNPTAFYLCASSIEPGKIGYTFGSGTRLTVV.

The rearrangement links TRBV3-1 (or the pseudogene TRBV3-2) to TRBJ1-5; D is undetermined. This CDR3 spans 14 amino acids. Germline V gives CDR1 LGHDT, CDR2 YNNKEL (reference sequence). Between the trimmed V and J ends, which lost 3 bases and 0 bases, there was a span of 6 bases. The CDR3 DNA sequence: TGTGCCAGCAGCCAGTTATATAGCAATCAGCCCCAGCATTTT. Amino acids: CASSQLYSNQPQHF.

In its sample, this clone was seen once. The rearrangement joins TRBV6-5 to TRBJ1-3; a possible D gene is TRBD1 (5 bases). CDR3 size: 15 residues. Germline lookup yields CDR1 MNHEY and CDR2 SVGAGI. Trimming cost V 7 bases and J 4 bases, with 17 bases left between them. The CDR3 here is CASTPTGTAGNTIYF. The CDR3 DNA reads TGTGCCAGCACCCCCACGGGGACTGCAGGAAACACCATATATTTT.

This chain joins TRBV27 and TRBJ2-7; tentative D call: TRBD2 (6 bases). Trimming left V 6 bases short and J 8 bases short, with 20 bases between. This CDR3 is built from 14 residues. Per the germline V gene, CDR1 is MNHEY and CDR2 is SMNVEV (reference sequence). The CDR3 region has the DNA TGTGCCAGCAGGGATCTCGCGGGGAGTGGCAAGCAGTACTTC. This sequence encodes CASRDLAGSGKQYF.

V is TRBV29-1 and J is TRBJ2-3, with D maybe TRBD2 (5 bases). This CDR3 region has 14 residues. Germline V gene data show CDR1 as SQVTM and CDR2 as ANQGSEA. Between the trimmed V and J ends, which lost 4 bases and 0 bases, there was a span of 11 bases. The DNA of the CDR3 is TGCAGCGTTGTCCCGAGGGTTAGCACAGATACGCAGTATTTT. The encoded protein is CSVVPRVSTDTQYF.

The rearrangement uses TRBV5-1 and TRBJ2-7, with TRBD1 matching over 7 bases. The germline V gene has CDR1 SGHRS and CDR2 YFSETQ. The CDR3 contains 13 residues. V was pared by 6 bases and J by 3 bases, with 6 bases of the junction left unmatched. This chain's CDR3 is CASNTGDDYEQYF. CDR3 DNA sequence: TGCGCCAGCAACACAGGGGACGACTACGAGCAGTACTTC.

This sequence joins TRBV18 and TRBJ2-1; 7 bases match TRBD2. From germline, CDR1 is KGHSH and CDR2 LQKENI. The CDR3 consists of 16 residues. V lost 0 bases, J lost 8 bases, and 10 bases stayed unmatched. The CDR3 is CASSPPNRGSFDEQFF. Here the CDR3 DNA reads TGTGCCAGCTCACCACCGAACCGCGGGAGTTTCGATGAGCAGTTCTTC.

The rearrangement links TRBV30 to TRBJ2-2; 11 nucleotides agree with TRBD1. Per germline, CDR1 GTSNPN and CDR2 SVGIG (reference sequence). CDR3 length: 16 amino acids. Trimming at V came to 2 bases and at J to 5 bases, leaving 7 bases not matched to a gene. CDR3 sequence reads: CAWSRTGTGGTGELFF. CDR3 DNA: TGTGCCTGGAGTAGGACCGGGACAGGGGGTACCGGGGAGCTGTTTTTT.

V usage is TRBV19 and J usage is TRBJ1-2; TRBD1 is a possible D gene (5 bases). The CDR3 runs 18 residues. The germline V and J ends were trimmed by 6 bases and 2 bases, with 25 bases remaining between them. CDR1 LNHDA and CDR2 SQIVND come from the germline V gene (reference sequence). DNA for the CDR3: TGTGCCAGTAGCAATTCCGGACACTTTAGACAACTCAACTATGGCTACACCTTC. This translates into CASSNSGHFRQLNYGYTF.

This clone was counted ten times or more. The chain carries TRBV7-9 and TRBJ2-2; 9 bases match TRBD1. The germline V gene has CDR1 SEHNR and CDR2 FQNEAQ (reference sequence). The trim removed 8 bases at V and 7 bases at J, leaving 8 bases unmatched. This CDR3 is 14 amino acids long. CDR3 sequence (DNA): TGTGCCAGCTTGGGACAGGGAGACCGCGGGGAGCTGTTTTTT. Encoded protein: CASLGQGDRGELFF.

The sample holds a few counts of this clone. V and J are TRBV6-6 and TRBJ2-1; TRBD2 matches at 8 bases. Germline-derived CDR1 and CDR2 are MNHNY and SVGAGI (reference sequence). The CDR3 extends over 16 amino acids. Trimming cost V 5 bases and J 4 bases; bases outside gene matches: 10. CDR3 protein: CASSIRSGSRYNEQFF. CDR3 sequence (DNA): TGTGCCAGCAGTATTCGGAGCGGGAGTAGGTACAATGAGCAGTTCTTC.

The CDR3 sequence: CSVGGQGRREQYF. CDR3 DNA: TGCAGCGTTGGGGGACAGGGACGTCGCGAGCAGTACTTC. The chain is built from TRBV29-1 and TRBJ2-7, with 9 nucleotides matching TRBD1. Trimming took 4 bases from V and 6 from J; bases not matched to a gene: 7. The CDR3 spans 13 residues. Per germline, CDR1 SQVTM and CDR2 ANQGSEA.

The chain links TRBV12-3 or TRBV12-4 to TRBJ2-3, with 7 bases aligning to TRBD2. The CDR3 extends over 13 amino acids. V gave up 4 bases and J gave up 6 bases; unmatched junction bases: 4. CDR3 protein: CASSSVGRDTQYF. DNA for the CDR3: TGTGCCAGCAGTTCGGTCGGGAGGGATACGCAGTATTTT.

In this sample, this clone turned up a few times. The chain is built from TRBV5-1 and TRBJ2-1, with 8 bases matching TRBD2. The V segment lost 0 bases and the J segment 8 bases; nucleotides outside the gene matches: 4. Germline CDR1 reads SGHRS; CDR2 reads YFSETQ. The CDR3 is 14 amino acids. DNA of the CDR3: TGCGCCAGCAGCTTGGCGGGGGGGATAGATGAGCAGTTCTTC. Translated, it gives CASSLAGGIDEQFF.

The V and J genes are TRBV1 and TRBJ1-3. TRBV1 is deemed a pseudogene. The CDR3 is 17 residues long. The CDR3 region has the DNA TGCACCAGCAGCCAAGAAAAGAAGGGAGTCTCTGGAAACACCATATATTTT. This sequence encodes CTSSQEKKGVSGNTIYF.

The rearrangement joins TRBV7-2 to TRBJ2-7; 13 bases fit TRBD2. Looked up from germline, CDR1 is SGHTA and CDR2 is FQGNSA. V trimming: 7 bases; J trimming: 4 bases; junction bases outside the gene matches: 19. The CDR3 has 19 amino acids. The CDR3 loop reads CASNVDGTSGRAVEYEQYF. In DNA, the CDR3 is TGTGCCAGCAACGTAGACGGCACTAGCGGGAGGGCCGTGGAGTACGAGCAGTACTTC.

This clone was detected only a few times. The chain employs TRBV18 and TRBJ1-2; unclear D gene. V lost 5 bases, J lost 1 base, and 11 bases lay in between. The CDR3 has 14 residues. Germline values: CDR1 KGHSH, CDR2 LQKENI. CDR3 bases: TGTGCCAGCTCATCATCGGGTTATAACTATGGCTACACCTTC. Encoded protein: CASSSSGYNYGYTF.

The V and J genes are TRBV19 and TRBJ1-6; no clear D gene. CDR1 and CDR2 from the germline V gene are LNHDA and SQIVND (reference sequence). The CDR3 covers 13 residues. Trimming removed 8 bases from V and 2 bases from J, with 7 bases in between. The CDR3 spells CASRDTYNSPLHF. The CDR3 nucleotides read TGTGCCAGTCGGGATACCTATAATTCACCCCTCCACTTT.

This clone was detected only a few times. This chain connects TRBV5-1 to TRBJ1-4; D unresolved. V was trimmed by 5 bases and J by 0 bases, leaving 8 bases between them. Germline V lookup: CDR1 SGHRS, CDR2 YFSETQ. This CDR3 has 14 residues. The CDR3 nucleotides are TGCGCCAGCAGTCCAGGAACAACTAATGAAAAACTGTTTTTT. It is translated as CASSPGTTNEKLFF.

The chain employs TRBV3-1 (or the pseudogene TRBV3-2) and TRBJ1-1, with 7 bases identical to TRBD1. The CDR3 runs to 14 residues. Germline CDR1 is LGHDT and CDR2 is YNNKEL (reference sequence). V was clipped by 2 bases and J by 1 base; unmatched bases: 1. CDR3 in DNA: TGTGCCAGCAGCCAAAGGGACAGGAACACTGAAGCTTTCTTT. This sequence encodes CASSQRDRNTEAFF.

V gene TRBV5-8 combines with J gene TRBJ1-4; D is possibly TRBD1 (6 bases). The CDR3 runs to 16 residues. Germline lookup yields CDR1 SGHTS and CDR2 YDEGEE. The germline V and J ends were trimmed by 4 bases and 4 bases, with 17 bases remaining between them. The CDR3 reads CASSVAGGTFNEKLFF. The CDR3 DNA follows: TGTGCCAGCAGCGTGGCGGGGGGCACCTTTAATGAAAAACTGTTTTTT.

This sequence joins TRBV7-2 and TRBJ2-7; a possible D gene is TRBD2 (6 bases). Trimming cost V 2 bases and J 13 bases, with 18 bases left between them. The length of the CDR3 is 13 residues. CDR1 SGHTA and CDR2 FQGNSA come from the germline V gene. In nucleotides, the CDR3 is TGTGCCAGCAGCTTAAGTGTGGGAGGTTACCACTACTTC. The encoded protein is CASSLSVGGYHYF.

V and J are TRBV29-1 and TRBJ1-2; no clear D gene. The CDR3 runs 12 residues. Germline V gene lookup returns CDR1 SQVTM and CDR2 ANQGSEA. In DNA, the CDR3 is TGCCTCATATACCGGGCTAACTATGGCTACACCTTC. Translation gives CLIYRANYGYTF. The variable domain in full, completed from reference TRBV29-1 and TRBJ1-2, reads SAVISQKPSRDICQRGTSLTIQCQVDSQVTMMFWYRQQPGQSLTLIATANQGSEATYESGFVIDKFPISRPNLTFSTLTVSNMSPEDSSIYLCLIYRANYGYTFGSGTRLTVV.